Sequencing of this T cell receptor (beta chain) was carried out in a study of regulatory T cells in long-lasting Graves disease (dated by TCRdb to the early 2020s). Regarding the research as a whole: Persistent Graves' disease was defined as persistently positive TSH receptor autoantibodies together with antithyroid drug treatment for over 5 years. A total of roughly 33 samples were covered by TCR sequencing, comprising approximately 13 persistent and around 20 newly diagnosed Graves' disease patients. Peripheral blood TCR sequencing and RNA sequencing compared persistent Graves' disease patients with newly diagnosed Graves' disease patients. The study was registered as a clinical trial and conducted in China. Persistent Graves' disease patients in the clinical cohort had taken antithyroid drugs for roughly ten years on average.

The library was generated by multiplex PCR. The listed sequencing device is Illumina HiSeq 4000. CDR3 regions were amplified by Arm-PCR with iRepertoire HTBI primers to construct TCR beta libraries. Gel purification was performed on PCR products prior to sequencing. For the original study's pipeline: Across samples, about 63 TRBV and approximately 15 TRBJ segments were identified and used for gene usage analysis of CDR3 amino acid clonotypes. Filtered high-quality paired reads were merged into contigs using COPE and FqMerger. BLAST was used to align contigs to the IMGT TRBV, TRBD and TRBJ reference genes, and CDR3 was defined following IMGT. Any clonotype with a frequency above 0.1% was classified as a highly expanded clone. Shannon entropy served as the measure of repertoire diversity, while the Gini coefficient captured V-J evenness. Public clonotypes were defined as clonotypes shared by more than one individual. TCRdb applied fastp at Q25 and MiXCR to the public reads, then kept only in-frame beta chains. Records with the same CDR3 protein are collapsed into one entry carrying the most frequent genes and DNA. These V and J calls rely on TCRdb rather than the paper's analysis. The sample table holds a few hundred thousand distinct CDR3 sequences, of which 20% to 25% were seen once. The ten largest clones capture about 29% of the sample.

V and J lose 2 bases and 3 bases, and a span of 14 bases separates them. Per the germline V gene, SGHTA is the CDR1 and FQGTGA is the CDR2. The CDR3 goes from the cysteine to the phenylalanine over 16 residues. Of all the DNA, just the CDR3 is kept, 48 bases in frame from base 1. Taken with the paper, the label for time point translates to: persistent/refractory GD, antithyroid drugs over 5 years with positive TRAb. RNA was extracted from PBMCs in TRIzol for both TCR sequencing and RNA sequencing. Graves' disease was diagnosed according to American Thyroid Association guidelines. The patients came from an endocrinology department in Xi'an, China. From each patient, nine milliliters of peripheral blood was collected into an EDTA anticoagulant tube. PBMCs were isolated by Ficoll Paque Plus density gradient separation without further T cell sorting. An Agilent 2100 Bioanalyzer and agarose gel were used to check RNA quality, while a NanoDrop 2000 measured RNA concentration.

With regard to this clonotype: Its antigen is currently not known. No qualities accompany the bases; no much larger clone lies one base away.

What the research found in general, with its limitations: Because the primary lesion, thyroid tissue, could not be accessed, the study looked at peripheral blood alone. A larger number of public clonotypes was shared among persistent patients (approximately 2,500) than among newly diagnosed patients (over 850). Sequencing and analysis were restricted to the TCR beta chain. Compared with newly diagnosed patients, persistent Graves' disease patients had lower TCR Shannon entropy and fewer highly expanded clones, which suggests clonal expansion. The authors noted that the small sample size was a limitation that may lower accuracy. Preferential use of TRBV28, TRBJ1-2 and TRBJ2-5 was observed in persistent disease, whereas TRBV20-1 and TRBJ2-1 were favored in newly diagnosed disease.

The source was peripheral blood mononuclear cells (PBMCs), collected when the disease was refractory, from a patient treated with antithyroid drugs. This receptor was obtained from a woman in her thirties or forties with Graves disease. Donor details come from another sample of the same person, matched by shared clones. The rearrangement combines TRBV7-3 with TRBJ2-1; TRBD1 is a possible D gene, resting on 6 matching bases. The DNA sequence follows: TGTGCCAGCAGCTTACAGGGGACCAGCATCTACAATGAGCAGTTCTTC. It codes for CASSLQGTSIYNEQFF.